This TCR beta chain was identified in a study of blood T cell repertoires in COVID-19. This CDR3 is 13 amino acids long. Between the trimmed V and J ends, which lost 6 bases and 2 bases, there was a span of 11 bases. Germline-derived CDR1 and CDR2 are MNHEY and SMNVEV (reference sequence). Assay used: immunoSEQ multiplex PCR; TCRdb lists only in-frame clones, some missing. In the table there are roughly 200,000 clones, just under 80% of which are singletons. The receptor comes from an elderly woman with active or convalescent COVID-19. The rearrangement links TRBV27 to TRBJ2-7; weak D call: TRBD1 (5 bases). Sequenced sample: peripheral blood. CDR3 bases: TGTGCCAGCAGAAACAGGTTAACCTACGAGCAGTACTTC. Its protein is CASRNRLTYEQYF.